This TCR beta chain was sequenced for a study of shared clonotypes between healthy human individuals. Whole-study context: There were three CD4 naive, three CD4 memory, two CD8 naive and one CD8 memory plates per donor.

CD45RO negativity and positive selection for CCR7 defined naive CD8 cells, a population that excluded terminally differentiated effector memory CD45RA+ cells. Notes on the study in general: A handful of donors had around 5% of their naive CD4 clonotypes in common.

The CDR3 contains 15 residues. The germline CDR1 and CDR2 sequences are MNHEY and SMNVEV (reference sequence). After removal of 4 bases from V and 4 bases from J, the junction contained 4 bases not matched to a gene. About this clone: Antigen: not known.

Deep-level running was used for the assay. Each subset's genomic DNA was shared equally among a number of immunoSEQ plates. Libraries were prepared by immunoSEQ multiplex PCR; TCRdb keeps only in-frame clonotypes and omits some of them. The sample lists fewer than 850,000 clones; around 96% were seen once. The sequence was obtained from a man aged 25 to 40 in good health. The rearrangement uses TRBV27 and TRBJ2-2; 9 bases are shared with TRBD2. Sequenced sample: naive CD8+ T cells sorted from blood. The CDR3 is CASSSRLAVTGELFF. The CDR3 DNA reads TGTGCCAGCAGTTCCCGACTAGCGGTCACCGGGGAGCTGTTTTTT.